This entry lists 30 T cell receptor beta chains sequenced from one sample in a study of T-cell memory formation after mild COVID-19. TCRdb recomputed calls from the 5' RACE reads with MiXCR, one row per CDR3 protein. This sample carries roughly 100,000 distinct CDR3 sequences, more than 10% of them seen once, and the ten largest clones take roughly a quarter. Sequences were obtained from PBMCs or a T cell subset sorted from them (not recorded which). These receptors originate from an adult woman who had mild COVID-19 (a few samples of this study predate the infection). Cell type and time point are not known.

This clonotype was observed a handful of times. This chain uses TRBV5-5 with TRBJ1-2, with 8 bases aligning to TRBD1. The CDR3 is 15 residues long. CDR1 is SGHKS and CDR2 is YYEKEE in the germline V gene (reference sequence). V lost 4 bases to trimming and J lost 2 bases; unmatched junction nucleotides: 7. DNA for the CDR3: TGTGCCAGCAGCAAGCGACAGGGGCCAAACTATGGCTACACCTTC. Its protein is CASSKRQGPNYGYTF. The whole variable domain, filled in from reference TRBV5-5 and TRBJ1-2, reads DAGVTQSPTHLIKTRGQQVTLRCSPISGHKSVSWYQQVLGQGPQFIFQYYEKEERGRGNFPDRFSARQFPNYSSELNVNALLLGDSALYLCASSKRQGPNYGYTFGSGTRLTVV.

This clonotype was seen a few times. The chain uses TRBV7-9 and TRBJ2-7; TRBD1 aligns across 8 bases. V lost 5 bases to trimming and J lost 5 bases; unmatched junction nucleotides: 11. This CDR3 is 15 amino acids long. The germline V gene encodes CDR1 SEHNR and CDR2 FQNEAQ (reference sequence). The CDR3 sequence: CASSLGQGKSDEQYF. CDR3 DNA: TGTGCCAGCAGCCTAGGACAGGGAAAGTCGGACGAGCAGTACTTC.

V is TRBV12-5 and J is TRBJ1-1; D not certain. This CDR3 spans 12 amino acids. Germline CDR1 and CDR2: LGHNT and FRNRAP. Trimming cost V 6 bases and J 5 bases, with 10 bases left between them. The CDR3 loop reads CASGAGGTEAFF. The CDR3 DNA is TGTGCTAGTGGGGCAGGAGGGACTGAAGCTTTCTTT.

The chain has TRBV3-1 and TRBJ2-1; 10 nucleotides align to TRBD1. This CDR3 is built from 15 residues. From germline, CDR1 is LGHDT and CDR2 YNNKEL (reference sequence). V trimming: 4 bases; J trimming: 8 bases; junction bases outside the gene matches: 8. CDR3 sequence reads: CASSPSPTGGHEQFF. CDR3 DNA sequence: TGTGCCAGCAGCCCAAGTCCGACAGGGGGCCATGAGCAGTTCTTC.

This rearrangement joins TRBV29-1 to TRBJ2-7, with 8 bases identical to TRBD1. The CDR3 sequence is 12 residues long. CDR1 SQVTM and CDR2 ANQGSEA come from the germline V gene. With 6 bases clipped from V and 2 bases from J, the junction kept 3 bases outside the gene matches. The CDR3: CSVVDRAYEQYF. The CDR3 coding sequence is TGCAGCGTGGTGGACAGGGCCTACGAGCAGTACTTC.

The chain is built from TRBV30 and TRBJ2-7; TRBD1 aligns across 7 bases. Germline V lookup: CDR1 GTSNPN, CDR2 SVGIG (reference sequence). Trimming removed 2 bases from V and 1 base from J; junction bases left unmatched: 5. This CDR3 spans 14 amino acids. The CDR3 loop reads CAWSWRQGSYEQYF. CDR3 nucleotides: TGTGCCTGGAGTTGGAGACAGGGTTCCTACGAGCAGTACTTC.

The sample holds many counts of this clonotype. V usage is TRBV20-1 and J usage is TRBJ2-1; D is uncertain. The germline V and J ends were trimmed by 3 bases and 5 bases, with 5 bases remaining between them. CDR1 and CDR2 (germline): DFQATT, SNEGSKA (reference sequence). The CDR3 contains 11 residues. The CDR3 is CSARGNNEQFF. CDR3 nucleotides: TGCAGTGCTAGGGGGAACAATGAGCAGTTCTTC.

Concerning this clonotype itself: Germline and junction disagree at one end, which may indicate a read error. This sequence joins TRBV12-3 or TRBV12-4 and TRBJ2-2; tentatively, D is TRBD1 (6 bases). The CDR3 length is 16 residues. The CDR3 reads CDSSSGEGVYTGELFF. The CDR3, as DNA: TGTGACAGCAGTTCCGGTGAGGGGGTATACACCGGGGAGCTGTTTTTT.

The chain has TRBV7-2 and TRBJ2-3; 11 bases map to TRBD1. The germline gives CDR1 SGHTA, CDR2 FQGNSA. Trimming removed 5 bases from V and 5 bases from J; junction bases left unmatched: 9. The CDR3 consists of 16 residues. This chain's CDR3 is CASSIHRTGGLDTQYF. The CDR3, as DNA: TGTGCCAGCAGCATCCACCGGACAGGGGGCTTAGATACGCAGTATTTT. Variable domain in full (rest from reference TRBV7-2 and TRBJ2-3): GAGVSQSPSNKVTEKGKDVELRCDPISGHTALYWYRQSLGQGLEFLIYFQGNSAPDKSGLPSDRFSAERTGGSVSTLTIQRTQQEDSAVYLCASSIHRTGGLDTQYFGPGTRLTVL.

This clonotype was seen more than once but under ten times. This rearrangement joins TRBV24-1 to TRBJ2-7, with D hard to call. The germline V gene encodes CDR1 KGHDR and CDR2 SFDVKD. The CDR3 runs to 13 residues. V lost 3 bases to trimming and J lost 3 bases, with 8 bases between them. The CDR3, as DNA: TGTGCCACCAGTGATCCCCATGGCTACGAGCAGTACTTC. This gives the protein CATSDPHGYEQYF.

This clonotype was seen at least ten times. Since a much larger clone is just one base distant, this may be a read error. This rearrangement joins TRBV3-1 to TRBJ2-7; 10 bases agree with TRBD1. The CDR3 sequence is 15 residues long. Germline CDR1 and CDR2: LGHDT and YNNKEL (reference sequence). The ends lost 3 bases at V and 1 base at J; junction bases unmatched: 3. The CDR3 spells CASSHPGQGSYEQYF. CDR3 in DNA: TGTGCCAGCAGCCATCCGGGACAGGGGTCCTACGAGCAGTACTTC.

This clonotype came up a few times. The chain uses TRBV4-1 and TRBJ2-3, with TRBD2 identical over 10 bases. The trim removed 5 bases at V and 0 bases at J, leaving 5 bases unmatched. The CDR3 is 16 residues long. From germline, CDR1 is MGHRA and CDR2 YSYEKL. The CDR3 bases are TGCGCCAGCAGCGCCGGACTAGCGGCTAGCACAGATACGCAGTATTTT. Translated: CASSAGLAASTDTQYF.

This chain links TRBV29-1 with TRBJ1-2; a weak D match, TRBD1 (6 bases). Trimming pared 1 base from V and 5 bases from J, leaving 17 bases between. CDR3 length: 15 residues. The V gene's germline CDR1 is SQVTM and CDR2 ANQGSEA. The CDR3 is CSVEVPGTLVYGYTF. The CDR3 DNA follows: TGCAGCGTTGAAGTTCCCGGGACATTGGTATATGGCTACACCTTC.

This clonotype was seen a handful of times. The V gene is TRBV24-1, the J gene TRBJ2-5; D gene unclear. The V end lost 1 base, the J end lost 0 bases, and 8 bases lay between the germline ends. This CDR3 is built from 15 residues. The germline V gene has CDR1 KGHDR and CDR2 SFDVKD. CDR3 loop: CATSDLKGNQETQYF. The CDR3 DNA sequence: TGTGCCACCAGTGATTTAAAGGGAAACCAAGAGACCCAGTACTTC.

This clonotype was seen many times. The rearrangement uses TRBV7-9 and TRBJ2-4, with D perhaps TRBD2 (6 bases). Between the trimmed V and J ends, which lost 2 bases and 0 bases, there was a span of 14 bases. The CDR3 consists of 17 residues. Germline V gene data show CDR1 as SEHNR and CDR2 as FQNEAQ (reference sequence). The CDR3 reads CASSLSGLLLAKNIQYF. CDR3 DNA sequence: TGTGCCAGCAGCTTATCGGGACTTCTTTTAGCCAAAAACATTCAGTACTTC.

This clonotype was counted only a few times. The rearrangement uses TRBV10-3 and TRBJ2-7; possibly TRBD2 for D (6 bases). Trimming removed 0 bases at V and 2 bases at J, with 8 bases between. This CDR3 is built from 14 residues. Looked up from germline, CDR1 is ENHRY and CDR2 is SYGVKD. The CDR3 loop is CAISESGGTYEQYF. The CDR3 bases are TGTGCCATCAGTGAGTCTGGAGGGACCTACGAGCAGTACTTC.

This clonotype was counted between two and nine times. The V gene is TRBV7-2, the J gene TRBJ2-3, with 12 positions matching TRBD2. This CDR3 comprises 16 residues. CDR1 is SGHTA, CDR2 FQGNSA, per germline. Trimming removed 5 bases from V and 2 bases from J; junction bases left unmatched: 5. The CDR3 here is CASSKLAGGDTDTQYF. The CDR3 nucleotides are TGTGCCAGCAGCAAACTAGCGGGGGGCGACACAGATACGCAGTATTTT. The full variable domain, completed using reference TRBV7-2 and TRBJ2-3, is GAGVSQSPSNKVTEKGKDVELRCDPISGHTALYWYRQSLGQGLEFLIYFQGNSAPDKSGLPSDRFSAERTGGSVSTLTIQRTQQEDSAVYLCASSKLAGGDTDTQYFGPGTRLTVL.

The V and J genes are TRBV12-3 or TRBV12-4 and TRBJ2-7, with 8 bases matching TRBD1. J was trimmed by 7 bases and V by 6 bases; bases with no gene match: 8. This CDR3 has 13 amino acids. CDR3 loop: CASRSTGAPEQYF. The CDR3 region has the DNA TGTGCCAGCAGGTCGACAGGGGCTCCAGAGCAGTACTTC.

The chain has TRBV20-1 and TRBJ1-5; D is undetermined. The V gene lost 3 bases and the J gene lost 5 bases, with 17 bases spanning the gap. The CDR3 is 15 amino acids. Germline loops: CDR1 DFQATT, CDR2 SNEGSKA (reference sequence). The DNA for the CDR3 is TGCAGTGCTAGTGTTACCGGGCGTACAGATCAGCCCCAGCATTTT. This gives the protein CSASVTGRTDQPQHF.

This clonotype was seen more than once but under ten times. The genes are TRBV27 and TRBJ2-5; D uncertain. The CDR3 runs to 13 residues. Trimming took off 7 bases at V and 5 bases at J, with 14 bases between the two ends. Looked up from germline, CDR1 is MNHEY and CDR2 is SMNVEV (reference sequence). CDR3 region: CASTTAGLETQYF. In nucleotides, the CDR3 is TGTGCCAGCACAACCGCCGGGCTTGAGACCCAGTACTTC.

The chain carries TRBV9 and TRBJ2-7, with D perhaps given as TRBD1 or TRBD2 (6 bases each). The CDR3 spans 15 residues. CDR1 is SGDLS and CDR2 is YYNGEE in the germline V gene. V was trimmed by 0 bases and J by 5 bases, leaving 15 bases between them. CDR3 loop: CASSVGTAGMDEQYF. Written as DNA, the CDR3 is TGTGCCAGCAGCGTAGGGACAGCGGGCATGGACGAGCAGTACTTC.

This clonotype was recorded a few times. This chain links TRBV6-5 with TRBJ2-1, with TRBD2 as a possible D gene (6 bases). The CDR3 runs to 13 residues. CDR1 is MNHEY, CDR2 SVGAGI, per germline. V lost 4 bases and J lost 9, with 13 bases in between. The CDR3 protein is CASSWIPAGEQFF. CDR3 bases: TGTGCCAGCAGTTGGATCCCAGCGGGTGAGCAGTTCTTC.

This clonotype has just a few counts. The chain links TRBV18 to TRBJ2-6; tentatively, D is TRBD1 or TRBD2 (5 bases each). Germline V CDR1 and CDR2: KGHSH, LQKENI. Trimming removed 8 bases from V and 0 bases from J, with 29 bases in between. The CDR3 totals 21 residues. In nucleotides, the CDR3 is TGTGCCAGCCCACAATGGGAGCTCCGGGACCGGGTCTCCTCTGGGGCCAACGTCCTGACTTTC. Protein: CASPQWELRDRVSSGANVLTF.

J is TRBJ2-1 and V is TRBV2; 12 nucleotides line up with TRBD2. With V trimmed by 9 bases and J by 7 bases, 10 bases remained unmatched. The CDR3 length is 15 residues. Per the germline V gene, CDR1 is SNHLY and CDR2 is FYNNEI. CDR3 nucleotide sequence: TGTGCCAGGAGGTCGACTAGCGGGAGTTTTAATGAGCAGTTCTTC. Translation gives CARRSTSGSFNEQFF.

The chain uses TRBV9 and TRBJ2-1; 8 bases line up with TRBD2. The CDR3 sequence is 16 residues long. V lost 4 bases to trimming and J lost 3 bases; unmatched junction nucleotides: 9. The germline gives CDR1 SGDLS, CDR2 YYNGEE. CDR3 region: CASSPPGGAGYNEQFF. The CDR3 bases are TGTGCCAGCAGCCCACCGGGGGGGGCAGGCTACAATGAGCAGTTCTTC.

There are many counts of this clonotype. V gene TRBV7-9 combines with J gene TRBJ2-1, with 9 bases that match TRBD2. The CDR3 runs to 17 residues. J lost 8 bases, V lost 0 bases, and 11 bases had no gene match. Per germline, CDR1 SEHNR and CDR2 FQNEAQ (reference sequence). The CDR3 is CASSLALAGGPFDEQFF. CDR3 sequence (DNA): TGTGCCAGCAGCTTAGCGCTTGCGGGAGGGCCGTTCGATGAGCAGTTCTTC. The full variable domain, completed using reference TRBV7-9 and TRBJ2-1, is DTGVSQNPRHKITKRGQNVTFRCDPISEHNRLYWYRQTLGQGPEFLTYFQNEAQLEKSRLLSDRFSAERPKGSFSTLEIQRTEQGDSAMYLCASSLALAGGPFDEQFFGPGTRLTVL.

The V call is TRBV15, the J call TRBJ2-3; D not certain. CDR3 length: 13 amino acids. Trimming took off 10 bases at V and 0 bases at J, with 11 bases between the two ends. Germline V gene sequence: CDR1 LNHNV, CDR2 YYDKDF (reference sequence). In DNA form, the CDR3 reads TGTGCCAGCCTGGCAGAGAGCACAGATACGCAGTATTTT. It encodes CASLAESTDTQYF.

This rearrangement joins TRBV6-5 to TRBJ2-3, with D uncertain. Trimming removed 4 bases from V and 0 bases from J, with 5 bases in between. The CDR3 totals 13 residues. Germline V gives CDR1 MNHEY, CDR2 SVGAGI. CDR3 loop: CASSWASTDTQYF. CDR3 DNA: TGTGCCAGCAGTTGGGCTAGCACAGATACGCAGTATTTT.

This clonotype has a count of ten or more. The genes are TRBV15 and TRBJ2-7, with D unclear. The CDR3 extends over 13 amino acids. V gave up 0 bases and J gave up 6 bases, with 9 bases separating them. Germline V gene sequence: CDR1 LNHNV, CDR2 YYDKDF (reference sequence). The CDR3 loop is CATSRELPTEQYF. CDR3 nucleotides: TGTGCCACCAGCAGAGAACTTCCGACCGAGCAGTACTTC.

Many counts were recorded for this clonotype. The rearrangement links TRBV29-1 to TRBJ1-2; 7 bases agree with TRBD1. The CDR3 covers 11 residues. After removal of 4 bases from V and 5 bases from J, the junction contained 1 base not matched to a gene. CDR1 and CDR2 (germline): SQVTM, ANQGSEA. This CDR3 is CSVGQGYGYTF. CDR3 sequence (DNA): TGCAGCGTTGGACAGGGTTATGGCTACACCTTC.